This T cell receptor beta chain emerged from a study of T cell responses to AZD1222 COVID-19 vaccine. Here immunoSEQ multiplex PCR was the method, and the copy in TCRdb shows in-frame clones only, minus some. The table includes about 110,000 clones, approximately 85% detected once. Trimming took off 5 bases at V and 1 base at J, with 12 bases between the two ends. The CDR3 length is 14 residues. The germline gives CDR1 SGHVS, CDR2 FQNEAQ. Study-level findings and limits: Increased Spike-specific TCR breadth and depth were observed after two AZD1222 doses. CD4 TCRs linked to vaccination spanned spike, dominating at 160-218 and 743-854. A mostly white British donor set with more females was recruited, and clonal diversity was possibly underestimated.

On this clone itself: The antigen remains unidentified.

The gene calls are TRBV7-8 and TRBJ2-7; D may be TRBD2 (5 bases). The receptor's source is an adult in good health. This specimen consisted of peripheral blood, obtained on day 0 of AZD1222 vaccination. The CDR3 loop reads CASSRGLNSYEQYF. CDR3 nucleotides: TGTGCCAGCAGCCGAGGACTCAATTCCTACGAGCAGTACTTC.